Shown below are 2 T cell receptor beta chains from a single sample sequenced in a study of T cells in Graves' hyperthyroidism and ophthalmopathy. Amplification targeted TCR beta CDR3 regions from RNA transcripts. In the first-round RT-PCR of the TCR CDR3, the HTBI primer set was used. TCRdb re-analysed the multiplex PCR reads in MiXCR, keeping a single row per CDR3 protein. The data show about 640,000 distinct CDR3 sequences, roughly 15% seen once. Sequencing was performed on blood. Receptors were obtained from a woman aged 50 to 60 with Graves' ophthalmopathy.

J is TRBJ1-1 and V is TRBV27; a possible D gene is TRBD1 (5 bases). The CDR3 spans 14 residues. V was shortened by 5 bases and J by 1 base, with 11 bases between the two germline ends. Germline values: CDR1 MNHEY, CDR2 SMNVEV (reference sequence). CDR3 sequence reads: CASSLGVTNTEAFF. The CDR3 DNA reads as TGTGCCAGCAGTCTAGGGGTAACGAACACTGAAGCTTTCTTT.

This clonotype was counted ten times or more. The J gene is TRBJ1-5, the V gene TRBV28, with D perhaps TRBD1 (6 bases). The ends were cut back, 7 bases at V and 0 bases at J, with 13 bases in the middle. The length of the CDR3 is 15 residues. CDR1 is MDHEN and CDR2 is SYDVKM in the germline V gene. The CDR3 sequence is CASTKGGFSNQPQHF. The DNA of the CDR3 is TGTGCCAGCACCAAAGGGGGGTTTAGCAATCAGCCCCAGCATTTT.